Below, 9 T cell receptor beta chains from the same sample are listed, as sequenced in a study of monozygotic twins with inflammatory bowel disease. TCRdb reprocessed the 5' RACE reads and stores each CDR3 protein as one record, lacking DNA. The clone table shows about 450,000 distinct CDR3 sequences, with the ten largest holding 2.4%. The sample consisted of blood. These receptors were collected from a human donor with ulcerative colitis or Crohn's disease, or a healthy co-twin of an affected twin (not recorded which).

V gene TRBV10-3 combines with J gene TRBJ1-5. CDR3 size: 15 residues. The germline V gene encodes CDR1 ENHRY and CDR2 SYGVKD. CDR3 in amino acids: CAISDIARGNQPQHF.

V gene TRBV5-1 combines with J gene TRBJ1-1. Germline V gene data show CDR1 as SGHRS and CDR2 as YFSETQ. CDR3 length: 16 amino acids. CDR3 residues: CASSWYSQGMKAEAFF.

The chain recombines TRBV10-3 with TRBJ2-5; TCRdb's D call, TRBD1, is unchecked because there is no DNA. This CDR3 comprises 13 residues. The germline V gene encodes CDR1 ENHRY and CDR2 SYGVKD. The CDR3 loop reads CAIRGAPFETQYF.

The V and J genes are TRBV9 and TRBJ2-1; the TRBD1 assignment by TCRdb is unverifiable without DNA. The CDR3 is made up of 13 amino acids. Germline values: CDR1 SGDLS, CDR2 YYNGEE. The CDR3 region is CASSVVTENEQFF.

This chain connects TRBV20-1 to TRBJ1-2; TCRdb picks TRBD1, but there is no DNA to check that call. This CDR3 is built from 14 residues. CDR1 is DFQATT and CDR2 is SNEGSKA in the germline V gene (reference sequence). The CDR3 reads CSSYEPGGFGGYTF.

This chain joins TRBV29-1 and TRBJ2-1; the TCRdb D gene call, TRBD1, has no DNA to confirm it. There are 12 residues in the CDR3. Germline CDR1 SQVTM, CDR2 ANQGSEA. The CDR3 sequence: CSVEPGINEQFF.

The gene calls are TRBV5-1 and TRBJ2-1; the D gene TCRdb calls, TRBD2, cannot be checked with no DNA. This CDR3 has 18 amino acids. Germline V lookup: CDR1 SGHRS, CDR2 YFSETQ. CDR3 sequence: CASSKDPLGLAGGNEQFF. Variable domain in full (rest from reference TRBV5-1 and TRBJ2-1): KAGVTQTPRYLIKTRGQQVTLSCSPISGHRSVSWYQQTPGQGLQFLFEYFSETQRNKGNFPGRFSGRQFSNSRSEMNVSTLELGDSALYLCASSKDPLGLAGGNEQFFGPGTRLTVL.

This chain links TRBV12-3 or TRBV12-4 with TRBJ2-7; the TCRdb D gene call, TRBD1, has no DNA to confirm it. The CDR3 covers 17 residues. The CDR3 reads CASSLRARTGGLYEQYF.

This rearrangement joins TRBV20-1 to TRBJ1-1; TCRdb designates TRBD1, a call that cannot be tested without DNA. The CDR3 covers 14 residues. The V gene's germline CDR1 is DFQATT and CDR2 SNEGSKA (reference sequence). This chain's CDR3 is CSARVRGANREAFF.